Each of the 19 T cell receptor beta chains below was sequenced from the same sample in a study of cytomegalovirus exposure and HLA in healthy donors. The PCR was carried out with 60 Vbeta primers and 13 Jbeta primers. The method was immunoSEQ multiplex PCR; TCRdb's version includes in-frame clones alone and lacks a portion of them. The sample includes 250,000 or so clones, 80% to 95% seen only once; the top ten take about 1.5%. Sequenced input: PBMCs. These receptors were obtained from a girl aged 2 to 9 in good health and CMV-seronegative.

The rearrangement joins TRBV28 to TRBJ2-5; 9 bases fit TRBD2. Germline CDR1 and CDR2: MDHEN and SYDVKM. V shed 6 bases, J shed 2 bases, and the junction held 4 bases outside the gene matches. The CDR3 spans 14 residues. CDR3 bases: TGTGCCAGCAGCGGCGGGGGGGTTCAAGAGACCCAGTACTTC. Translation gives CASSGGGVQETQYF. Together with reference TRBV28 and TRBJ2-5, the CDR3 gives the full variable domain: DVKVTQSSRYLVKRTGEKVFLECVQDMDHENMFWYRQDPGLGLRLIYFSYDVKMKEKGDIPEGYSVSREKKERFSLILESASTNQTSMYLCASSGGGVQETQYFGPGTRLLVL.

This chain connects TRBV9 to TRBJ1-1; D is perhaps TRBD1 (6 bases). This CDR3 comprises 15 residues. Between the trimmed V and J ends, which lost 3 bases and 5 bases, there was a span of 17 bases. Germline V gene lookup returns CDR1 SGDLS and CDR2 YYNGEE. The CDR3 region has the DNA TGTGCCAGCAGCGCCGGCGGGGGGCGATGGACTGAAGCTTTCTTT. It codes for CASSAGGGRWTEAFF.

The chain joins TRBV5-1 to TRBJ2-7, with 8 bases that match TRBD1. With V trimmed by 0 bases and J by 2 bases, 1 base remained unmatched. The germline V gene has CDR1 SGHRS and CDR2 YFSETQ. There are 14 residues in the CDR3. CDR3 residues: CASSLDRGAYEQYF. CDR3 in DNA: TGCGCCAGCAGCTTGGACAGGGGGGCCTACGAGCAGTACTTC.

The chain combines TRBV12-2 with TRBJ2-7; the listed D gene, TRBD2, was not tested against the DNA. TRBV12-2 is a listed pseudogene. This CDR3 has 16 residues. The CDR3 DNA sequence: TGTGCAAGTCGAGGAACTGGACTAGCGGGTTCCTACGAGCAGTACTTC. Translating gives CASRGTGLAGSYEQYF.

The rearrangement links TRBV5-1 to TRBJ1-2; possibly TRBD1 for D (6 bases). Trimming stripped 0 bases from V and 3 bases from J, with 12 bases between. The CDR3 is 15 amino acids. Per the germline V gene, CDR1 is SGHRS and CDR2 is YFSETQ. This CDR3 is CASSLGQVMHYGYTF. CDR3 bases: TGCGCCAGCAGCTTGGGACAGGTGATGCACTATGGCTACACCTTC.

This clone was observed once. This CDR3 is CASSLGTGLTGELFF. For the CDR3, the DNA is TGTGCCAGCAGTTTAGGGACAGGCCTCACCGGGGAGCTGTTTTTT. This chain joins TRBV27 and TRBJ2-2, with 8 bases matching TRBD1. With V trimmed by 2 bases and J by 4 bases, 3 bases remained unmatched. This CDR3 comprises 15 residues. Germline CDR1 reads MNHEY; CDR2 reads SMNVEV (reference sequence).

The chain couples TRBV27 to TRBJ1-2; 8 bases are a match to TRBD1. The CDR3 sequence is 16 residues long. From germline, CDR1 is MNHEY and CDR2 SMNVEV (reference sequence). Germline trimming cut 2 bases from V and 4 bases from J; bases unmatched to any gene: 9. The CDR3 sequence: CASSLTRTGKGYGYTF. CDR3 DNA sequence: TGTGCCAGCAGTTTAACCCGGACAGGGAAAGGCTATGGCTACACCTTC.

V gene TRBV6-5 combines with J gene TRBJ1-5; D is possibly TRBD1 (5 bases). V was clipped by 6 bases and J by 7 bases, with 19 bases between them. The CDR3 has 15 residues. The germline gives CDR1 MNHEY, CDR2 SVGAGI. The CDR3 coding sequence is TGTGCCAGCAGCACCCTGGCGACAGATAGACAGCCCCAGCATTTT. This sequence encodes CASSTLATDRQPQHF.

The rearrangement uses TRBV10-2 and TRBJ2-7, with TRBD2 matching over 8 bases. Germline values: CDR1 WSHSY, CDR2 SAAADI. The CDR3 runs to 16 residues. V lost 6 bases and J lost 5; bases outside the gene matches: 15. CDR3 sequence reads: CASRGEGLAFVDEQYF. The DNA of the CDR3 is TGCGCCAGCAGGGGAGAAGGACTAGCTTTTGTCGACGAGCAGTACTTC.

The CDR3 sequence is CASSFGTGTEQYF. Written as DNA, the CDR3 is TGCGCCAGCAGCTTTGGGACAGGGACCGAGCAGTACTTC. The chain uses TRBV5-1 and TRBJ2-7, with 9 bases fitting TRBD1. The CDR3 sequence is 13 residues long. Unmatched junction bases numbered 3, after V lost 2 bases and J lost 6 bases. Germline V gives CDR1 SGHRS, CDR2 YFSETQ.

This clone is a singleton in its sample. V usage is TRBV25-1 and J usage is TRBJ2-1, with D tentatively TRBD1 (6 bases). With 4 bases removed from V and 4 bases from J, the gap between germline ends came to 14 bases. The germline V gene has CDR1 MGHDK and CDR2 SYGVNS. The CDR3 runs 15 residues. The CDR3 is CASSVRSRGYNEQFF. The CDR3 coding sequence is TGTGCCAGCAGTGTTAGGTCCAGGGGATACAATGAGCAGTTCTTC.

Details on this clone: Other nucleotide sequences from this sample produce the same CDR3. This chain connects TRBV6-6 to TRBJ2-7; 9 bases match TRBD2. Germline V gives CDR1 MNHNY, CDR2 SVGAGI (reference sequence). J lost 0 bases, V lost 4 bases, and 4 bases had no gene match. The CDR3 totals 15 residues. CDR3 sequence: CASSSTSGFSYEQYF. The CDR3, as DNA: TGTGCCAGCAGTTCGACTAGCGGATTCTCCTACGAGCAGTACTTC.

With regard to this clone: This CDR3 is also generated by other DNA sequences in the sample. The V gene is TRBV27, the J gene TRBJ1-4; D may be TRBD1 (5 bases). V was trimmed by 10 bases and J by 4 bases, leaving 16 bases between them. The CDR3 spans 14 residues. The germline gives CDR1 MNHEY, CDR2 SMNVEV (reference sequence). The CDR3 DNA follows: TGTGCCACCCAGGGTGGGGCCAGTAATGAAAAACTGTTTTTT. Translation: CATQGGASNEKLFF.

This clone has a single count. This chain joins TRBV28 and TRBJ1-2; 9 nucleotides match TRBD1. The CDR3 is made up of 14 amino acids. The V and J ends lost 6 bases and 5 bases, in that order; junction bases with no gene match: 7. The V gene's germline CDR1 is MDHEN and CDR2 SYDVKM. Written as DNA, the CDR3 is TGTGCCAGCAGCCTGGCGGGGACAGGGTATGGCTACACCTTC. This encodes CASSLAGTGYGYTF.

The chain employs TRBV13 and TRBJ1-2; D is uncertain. The CDR3 sequence is 16 residues long. Germline assignment: CDR1 PRHDT and CDR2 FYEKMQ (reference sequence). With 0 bases removed from V and 1 base from J, the gap between germline ends came to 12 bases. In DNA form, the CDR3 reads TGTGCCAGCAGCTTAGGGGTTGGCGCTAGTAACTATGGCTACACCTTC. Protein product: CASSLGVGASNYGYTF.

About this clone: The junction and the germline gene differ at one end; a read error may be behind it. The chain is built from TRBV7-9 and TRBJ1-4; 7 nucleotides line up with TRBD1. Germline V gene data show CDR1 as SEHNR and CDR2 as FQNEAQ (reference sequence). CDR3 length equals 15 residues. The CDR3 spells CSSSERKGAGEKLFF. The CDR3 bases are TGTTCCAGCAGCGAAAGGAAGGGGGCCGGTGAAAAACTGTTTTTT.

The chain uses TRBV6-6 and TRBJ1-1; D perhaps matches TRBD1 (6 bases). Germline-derived CDR1 and CDR2 are MNHNY and SVGAGI (reference sequence). The CDR3 extends over 15 amino acids. V lost 2 bases, J lost 7 bases, and 17 bases lay in between. CDR3 DNA: TGTGCCAGCAGTTACACCCCCACAGGGTTGGATGAAGCTTTCTTT. Translation: CASSYTPTGLDEAFF.

The chain links TRBV28 to TRBJ2-3, with D maybe TRBD2 (6 bases). CDR1 is MDHEN, CDR2 SYDVKM, per germline. V was clipped by 1 base and J by 7 bases, with 15 bases between them. CDR3 size: 15 residues. The CDR3 sequence: CASSLSVGGSNTQYF. The DNA for the CDR3 is TGTGCCAGCAGTTTATCAGTCGGGGGTTCGAATACGCAGTATTTT.

The chain carries TRBV7-9 and TRBJ2-6; D gene ambiguous. CDR1 and CDR2 (germline): SEHNR, FQNEAQ (reference sequence). With 1 base removed from V and 0 bases from J, the gap between germline ends came to 10 bases. The CDR3 totals 17 residues. CDR3 loop: CASSLDRSSSGANVLTF. CDR3 DNA: TGTGCCAGCAGCTTAGACAGATCATCCTCTGGGGCCAACGTCCTGACTTTC.